This T cell receptor (beta chain) was identified in a study of control samples from healthy donors and cancer patients. TCRdb's copy holds only in-frame clones and misses some; the assay was immunoSEQ multiplex PCR. The sample lists around 150,000 clones, approximately 90% occurring once. This clone is medium-sized by share. J lost 5 bases, V lost 1 base, and 10 bases had no gene match. The CDR3 extends over 16 amino acids. CDR1 is MGHRA and CDR2 is YSYEKL in the germline V gene. The TCR comes from a man aged 25-45 years in good health. Sequenced input: blood. This rearrangement joins TRBV4-1 to TRBJ2-7; 8 nucleotides match TRBD1. The CDR3 sequence: CASSQVTGTGLHEQYF. The CDR3 DNA reads as TGCGCCAGCAGCCAAGTCACCGGGACAGGCCTACACGAGCAGTACTTC.